Detailed here is one T cell receptor beta chain. This record belongs to a study of blood T cell repertoires in COVID-19. The protocol was immunoSEQ multiplex PCR, while the TCRdb copy is restricted to in-frame clones and leaves out a portion. The profile shows over 100,000 clones, around 77% of them singletons. V dropped 5 bases and J dropped 4; count of bases not matched to a gene: 15. Germline CDR1 reads SGHTA; CDR2 reads FQGNSA. The length of the CDR3 is 18 residues. The TCR was taken from a man between 60 and 70 years old with active or convalescent COVID-19. The genes are TRBV7-2 and TRBJ2-1, with 9 bases aligning to TRBD2. Specimen: peripheral blood. CDR3 in DNA: TGTGCCAGCAGCCCTCGGCGGGAGGGCCCCAGGGGGTACAATGAGCAGTTCTTC. This gives the protein CASSPRREGPRGYNEQFF.